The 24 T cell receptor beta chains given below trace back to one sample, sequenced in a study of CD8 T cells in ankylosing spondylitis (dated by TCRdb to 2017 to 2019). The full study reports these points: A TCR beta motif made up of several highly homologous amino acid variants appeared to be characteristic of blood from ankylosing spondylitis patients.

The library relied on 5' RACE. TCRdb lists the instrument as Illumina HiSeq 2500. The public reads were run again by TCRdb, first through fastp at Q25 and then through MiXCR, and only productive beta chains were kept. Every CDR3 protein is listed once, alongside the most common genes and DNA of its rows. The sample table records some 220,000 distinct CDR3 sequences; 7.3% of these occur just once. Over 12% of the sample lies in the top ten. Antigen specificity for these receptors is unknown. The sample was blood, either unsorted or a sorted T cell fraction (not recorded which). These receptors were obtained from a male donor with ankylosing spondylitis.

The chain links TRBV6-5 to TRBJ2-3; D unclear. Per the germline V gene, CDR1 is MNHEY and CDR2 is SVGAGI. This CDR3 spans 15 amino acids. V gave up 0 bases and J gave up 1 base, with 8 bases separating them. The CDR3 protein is CASSYSAARTDTQYF. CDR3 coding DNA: TGTGCCAGCAGTTACTCGGCGGCCCGCACAGATACGCAGTATTTT.

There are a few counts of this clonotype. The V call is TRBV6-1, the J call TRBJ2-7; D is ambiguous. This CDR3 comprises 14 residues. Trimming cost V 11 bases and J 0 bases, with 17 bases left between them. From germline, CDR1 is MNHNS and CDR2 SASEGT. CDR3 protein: CAVTKVRISYEQYF. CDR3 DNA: TGTGCCGTCACAAAGGTCAGGATCTCCTACGAGCAGTACTTC.

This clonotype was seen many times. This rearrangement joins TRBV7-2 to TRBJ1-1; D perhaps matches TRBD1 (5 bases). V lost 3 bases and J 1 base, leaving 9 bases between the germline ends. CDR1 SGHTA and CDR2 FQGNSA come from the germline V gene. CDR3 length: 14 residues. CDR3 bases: TGTGCCAGCAGCTTCCAGGACAAGAACACTGAAGCTTTCTTT. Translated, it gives CASSFQDKNTEAFF.

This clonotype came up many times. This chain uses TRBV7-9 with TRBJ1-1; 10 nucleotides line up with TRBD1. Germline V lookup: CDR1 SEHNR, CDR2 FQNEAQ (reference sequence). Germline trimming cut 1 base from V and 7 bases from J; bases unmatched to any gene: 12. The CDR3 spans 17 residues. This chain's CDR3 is CASSLDIGTGATFEAFF. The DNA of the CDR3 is TGTGCCAGCAGCTTAGACATAGGGACAGGGGCTACGTTTGAAGCTTTCTTT.

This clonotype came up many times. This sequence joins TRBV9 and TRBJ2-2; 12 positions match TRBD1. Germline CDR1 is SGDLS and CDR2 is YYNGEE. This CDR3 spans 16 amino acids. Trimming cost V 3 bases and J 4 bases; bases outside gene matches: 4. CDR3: CASSAGQGAGTGELFF. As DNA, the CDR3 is TGTGCCAGCAGCGCGGGACAGGGGGCCGGCACCGGGGAGCTGTTTTTT.

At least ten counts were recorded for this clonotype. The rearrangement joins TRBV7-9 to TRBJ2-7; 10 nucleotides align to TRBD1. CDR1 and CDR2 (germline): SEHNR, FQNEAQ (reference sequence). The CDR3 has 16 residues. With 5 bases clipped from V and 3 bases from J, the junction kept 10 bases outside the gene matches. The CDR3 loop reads CASSEDRGQGFYEQYF. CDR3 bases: TGTGCCAGCAGCGAAGACAGGGGGCAGGGGTTCTACGAGCAGTACTTC. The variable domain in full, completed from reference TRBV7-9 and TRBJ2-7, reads DTGVSQNPRHKITKRGQNVTFRCDPISEHNRLYWYRQTLGQGPEFLTYFQNEAQLEKSRLLSDRFSAERPKGSFSTLEIQRTEQGDSAMYLCASSEDRGQGFYEQYFGPGTRLTVT.

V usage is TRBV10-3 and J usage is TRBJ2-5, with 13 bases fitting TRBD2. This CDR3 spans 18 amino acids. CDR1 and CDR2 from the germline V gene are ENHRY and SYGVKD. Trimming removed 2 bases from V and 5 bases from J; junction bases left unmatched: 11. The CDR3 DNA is TGTGCCATCAGTGAGCGTTTACTAGCGGGGGGGAAACTGGAGACCCAGTACTTC. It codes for CAISERLLAGGKLETQYF.

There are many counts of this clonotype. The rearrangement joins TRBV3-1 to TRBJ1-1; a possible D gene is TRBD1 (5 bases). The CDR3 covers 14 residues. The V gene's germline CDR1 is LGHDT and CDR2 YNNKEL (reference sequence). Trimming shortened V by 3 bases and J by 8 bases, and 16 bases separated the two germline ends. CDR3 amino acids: CASSQRLQGAEAFF. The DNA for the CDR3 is TGTGCCAGCAGCCAGAGACTTCAGGGCGCAGAAGCTTTCTTT.

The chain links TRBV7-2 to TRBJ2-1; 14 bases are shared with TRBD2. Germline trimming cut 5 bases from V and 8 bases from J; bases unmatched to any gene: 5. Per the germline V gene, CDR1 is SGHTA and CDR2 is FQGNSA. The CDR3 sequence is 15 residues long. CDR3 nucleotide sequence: TGTGCCAGCAGCCGGACTAGCGGGAGGATTGATGAGCAGTTCTTC. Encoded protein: CASSRTSGRIDEQFF. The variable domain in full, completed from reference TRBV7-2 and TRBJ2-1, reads GAGVSQSPSNKVTEKGKDVELRCDPISGHTALYWYRQSLGQGLEFLIYFQGNSAPDKSGLPSDRFSAERTGGSVSTLTIQRTQQEDSAVYLCASSRTSGRIDEQFFGPGTRLTVL.

Written as DNA, the CDR3 is TGTGCCAGCCCCACCGGGACATCTACTTCGAACACTGAAGCTTTCTTT. It is translated as CASPTGTSTSNTEAFF. J is TRBJ1-1 and V is TRBV7-2; D perhaps matches TRBD1 (6 bases). The V end lost 8 bases, the J end lost 1 base, and 20 bases lay between the germline ends. Germline assignment: CDR1 SGHTA and CDR2 FQGNSA. There are 16 residues in the CDR3.

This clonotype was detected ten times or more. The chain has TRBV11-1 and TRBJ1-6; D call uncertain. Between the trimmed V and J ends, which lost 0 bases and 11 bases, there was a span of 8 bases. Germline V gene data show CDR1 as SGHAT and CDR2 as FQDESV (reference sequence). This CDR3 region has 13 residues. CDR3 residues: CASSLASETPLHF. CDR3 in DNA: TGTGCCAGCAGCTTAGCGTCCGAGACACCCCTCCACTTT.

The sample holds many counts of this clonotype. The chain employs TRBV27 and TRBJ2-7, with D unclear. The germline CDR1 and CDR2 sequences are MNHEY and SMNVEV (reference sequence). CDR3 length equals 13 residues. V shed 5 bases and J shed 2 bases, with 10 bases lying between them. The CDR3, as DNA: TGTGCCAGCAGTCCCCTTACCGCCTACGAGCAGTACTTC. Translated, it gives CASSPLTAYEQYF.

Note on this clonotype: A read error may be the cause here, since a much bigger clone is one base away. The CDR3, as DNA: TGTGCCTGCAGGAAGGACGGATTAGGCGAGACCCAGTACTTC. Protein product: CACRKDGLGETQYF. The chain uses TRBV6-1 and TRBJ2-5; no reliable D call. The CDR3 totals 14 residues. CDR1 and CDR2 from the germline V gene are MNHNS and SASEGT.

The CDR3 nucleotides read TGTGCCAGCCCCCCGGGACAGGGGATGGATACGCAGTATTTT. It specifies CASPPGQGMDTQYF. V is TRBV7-9 and J is TRBJ2-3, with TRBD1 matching over 10 bases. CDR1 SEHNR and CDR2 FQNEAQ come from the germline V gene (reference sequence). CDR3 length equals 14 residues. V shed 8 bases, J shed 6 bases, and the junction held 8 bases outside the gene matches.

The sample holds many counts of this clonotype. The CDR3 loop is CASNPSGGANEQFF. CDR3 DNA: TGTGCCAGCAATCCTAGCGGGGGGGCCAATGAGCAGTTCTTC. The chain combines TRBV11-2 with TRBJ2-1; 12 bases are a match to TRBD2. This CDR3 has 14 residues. The V gene end was trimmed by 7 bases and the J gene end by 6 bases; junction bases not matched to a gene: 4. Germline lookup yields CDR1 SGHAT and CDR2 FQNNGV.

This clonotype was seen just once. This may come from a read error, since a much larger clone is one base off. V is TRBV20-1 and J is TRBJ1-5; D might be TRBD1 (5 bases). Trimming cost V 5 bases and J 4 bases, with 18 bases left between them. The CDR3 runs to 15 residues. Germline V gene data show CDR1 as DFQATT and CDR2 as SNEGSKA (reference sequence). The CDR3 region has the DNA TGCAGTGCTTACCCACTAGGACATCTAAATCAGCCCCAGCATTTT. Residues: CSAYPLGHLNQPQHF.

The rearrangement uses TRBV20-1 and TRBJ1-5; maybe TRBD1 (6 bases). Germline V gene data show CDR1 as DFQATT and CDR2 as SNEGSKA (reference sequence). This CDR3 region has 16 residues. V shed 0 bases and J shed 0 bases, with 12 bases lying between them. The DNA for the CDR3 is TGCAGTGCTAGAGACAGGGGAGGGAATAGCAATCAGCCCCAGCATTTT. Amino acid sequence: CSARDRGGNSNQPQHF.

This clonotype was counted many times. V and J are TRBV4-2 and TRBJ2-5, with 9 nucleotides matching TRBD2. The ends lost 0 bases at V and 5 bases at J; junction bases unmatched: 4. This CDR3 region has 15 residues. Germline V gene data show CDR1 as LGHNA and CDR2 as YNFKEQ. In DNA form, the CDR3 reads TGTGCCAGCAGCCAAGAAGCGGCGGGGGGGGAGACCCAGTACTTC. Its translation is CASSQEAAGGETQYF.

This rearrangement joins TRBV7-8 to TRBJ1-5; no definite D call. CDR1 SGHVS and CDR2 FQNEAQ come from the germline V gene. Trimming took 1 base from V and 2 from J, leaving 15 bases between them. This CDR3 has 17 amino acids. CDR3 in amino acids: CASSLVPRETGNQPQHF. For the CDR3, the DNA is TGTGCCAGCAGCTTAGTCCCCCGGGAGACGGGCAATCAGCCCCAGCATTTT.

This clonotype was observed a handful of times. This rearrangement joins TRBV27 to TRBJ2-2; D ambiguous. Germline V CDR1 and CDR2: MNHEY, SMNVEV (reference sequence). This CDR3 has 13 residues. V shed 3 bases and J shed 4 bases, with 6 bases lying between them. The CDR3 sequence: CASSLWSTGELFF. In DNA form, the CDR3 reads TGTGCCAGCAGTTTGTGGAGCACCGGGGAGCTGTTTTTT.

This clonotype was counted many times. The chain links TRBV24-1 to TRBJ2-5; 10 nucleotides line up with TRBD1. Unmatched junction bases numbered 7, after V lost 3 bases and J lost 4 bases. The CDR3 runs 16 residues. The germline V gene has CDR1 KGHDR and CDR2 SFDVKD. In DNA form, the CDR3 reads TGTGCCACCAGTGATCCCGGGACAGGGGTGGGAGAGACCCAGTACTTC. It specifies CATSDPGTGVGETQYF.

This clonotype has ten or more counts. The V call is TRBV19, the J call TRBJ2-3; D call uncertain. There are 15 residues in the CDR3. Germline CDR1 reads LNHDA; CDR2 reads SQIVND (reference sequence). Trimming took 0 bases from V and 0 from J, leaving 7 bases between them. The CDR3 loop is CASSIDEESTDTQYF. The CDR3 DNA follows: TGTGCCAGTAGTATAGATGAGGAGAGCACAGATACGCAGTATTTT.

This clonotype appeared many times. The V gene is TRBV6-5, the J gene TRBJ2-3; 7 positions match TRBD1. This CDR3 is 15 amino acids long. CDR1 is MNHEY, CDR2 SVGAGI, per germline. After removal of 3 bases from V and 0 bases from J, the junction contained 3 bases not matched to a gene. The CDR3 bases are TGTGCCAGCAGTTATCTGGGACAGAGCACAGATACGCAGTATTTT. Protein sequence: CASSYLGQSTDTQYF.

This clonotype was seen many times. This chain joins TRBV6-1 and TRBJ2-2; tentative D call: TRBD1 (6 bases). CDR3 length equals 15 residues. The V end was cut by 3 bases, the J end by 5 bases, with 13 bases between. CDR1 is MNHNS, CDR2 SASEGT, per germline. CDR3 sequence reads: CASSDGGGTTGELFF. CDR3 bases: TGTGCCAGCAGTGATGGTGGGGGCACGACCGGGGAGCTGTTTTTT.